Sequencing of this TCR beta chain was carried out in a study of T cell repertoires in cytomegalovirus infection. Study-level background: Indications came from public TCR beta signatures; they pointed to CMV infection and to a matching HLA type.

Notes on this clonotype: Its antigen is as yet unknown.

Findings and caveats of the study: There were HLA-C-restricted CMV-specific TCR beta clonotypes dominating the ex vivo response.

TCRdb called the reads again in MiXCR, with one record for every CDR3 protein. This table holds roughly 310,000 distinct CDR3 sequences, roughly a sixth found once. The origin of this receptor is a human donor in good health (CMV status not recorded). Some clones in this sample may be carry-over from other donors' samples. What was sequenced was PBMCs.

CDR3 residues: CASSIETTTSGTQYF. In DNA, the CDR3 is TGTGCCAGTAGTATCGAGACGACAACGTCTGGGACCCAGTACTTC. The chain carries TRBV19 and TRBJ2-5, with no clear D. The ends were cut back, 3 bases at V and 7 bases at J, with 18 bases in the middle. In germline, CDR1 is LNHDA, CDR2 SQIVND (reference sequence). This CDR3 has 15 amino acids.